Listed here are 25 T cell receptor beta chains from one sample, sequenced in a study of CD8 T cells in ankylosing spondylitis (dated 2017 in TCRdb). The paper as a whole reports these results and caveats: A TCR beta motif made up of several highly homologous amino acid variants appeared to be characteristic of blood from ankylosing spondylitis patients.

Library preparation used 5' RACE. The sample was run on an Illumina HiSeq 2500. TCRdb took the public reads, trimmed them with fastp at Q25, ran MiXCR for clone calling and kept in-frame beta chains. Rows with one shared CDR3 protein collapse into an entry with the most common genes and DNA. The sample includes a few hundred thousand distinct CDR3 sequences, with less than 9.5% observed a single time. About 14% of the sample goes to the ten largest clones. Their target antigens are unknown. Sequences were obtained from blood, either unsorted or a sorted T cell fraction (not recorded which). The receptors come from a male donor with ankylosing spondylitis.

This clonotype was seen ten or more times. The CDR3 here is CASSLVRGSGVEETQYF. The CDR3 DNA is TGTGCCAGCAGCTTGGTCCGGGGGTCAGGTGTGGAAGAGACCCAGTACTTC. The V gene is TRBV5-4, the J gene TRBJ2-5; a possible D gene is TRBD2 (6 bases). Germline V gene sequence: CDR1 SGHNT, CDR2 YYREEE (reference sequence). Trimming took off 0 bases at V and 3 bases at J, with 18 bases between the two ends. The CDR3 spans 17 residues.

The CDR3 nucleotides are TGTGCCAGCAGTCGCGACACTGATTCCTCTGGAAACACCATATATTTT. The encoded protein is CASSRDTDSSGNTIYF. The chain couples TRBV6-1 to TRBJ1-3; D remains unclear. Germline V CDR1 and CDR2: MNHNS, SASEGT. The V end was cut by 5 bases, the J end by 0 bases, with 14 bases between. The CDR3 is 16 residues long.

This clonotype has just a few counts. The chain links TRBV5-1 to TRBJ2-2; TRBD1 matches at 9 bases. The J segment lost 4 bases and the V segment lost 4 bases, leaving 5 bases of the junction unmatched. The germline CDR1 and CDR2 sequences are SGHRS and YFSETQ. The CDR3 has 15 residues. The CDR3 bases are TGCGCCAGCAGCGTGGGGACAGGGCTCACCGGGGAGCTGTTTTTT. Residues: CASSVGTGLTGELFF.

This clonotype was recorded at least ten times. The chain employs TRBV29-1 and TRBJ1-2, with D possibly TRBD1 on 6 matching bases. Trimming stripped 0 bases from V and 8 bases from J, with 13 bases between. CDR1 and CDR2 from the germline V gene are SQVTM and ANQGSEA. This CDR3 has 13 residues. The CDR3 nucleotides read TGCAGCGTTGAAGACAGGGGAGTTAGCGGCTACACCTTC. Translating it yields CSVEDRGVSGYTF. Filled out from reference TRBV29-1 and TRBJ1-2, the complete variable domain reads SAVISQKPSRDICQRGTSLTIQCQVDSQVTMMFWYRQQPGQSLTLIATANQGSEATYESGFVIDKFPISRPNLTFSTLTVSNMSPEDSSIYLCSVEDRGVSGYTFGSGTRLTVV.

This clonotype was counted many times. The J gene is TRBJ2-1, the V gene TRBV10-3; 7 bases fit TRBD1. Germline loops: CDR1 ENHRY, CDR2 SYGVKD. Losses at the gene ends were 7 bases for V and 4 bases for J; bases not matched to a gene: 4. The CDR3 spans 13 residues. The CDR3: CAIKGATYNEQFF. The CDR3 DNA follows: TGTGCCATCAAGGGGGCCACTTACAATGAGCAGTTCTTC.

This clonotype was found a few times. The chain links TRBV15 to TRBJ2-5; D is unresolved. Deletions cut 0 bases from V and 4 bases from J, with 6 bases between. The CDR3 is made up of 13 amino acids. The germline V gene encodes CDR1 LNHNV and CDR2 YYDKDF (reference sequence). The CDR3 sequence: CATSREYGETQYF. In DNA form, the CDR3 reads TGTGCCACCAGCAGAGAGTACGGAGAGACCCAGTACTTC.

This chain uses TRBV5-1 with TRBJ2-3, with unresolved D. Trimming pared 3 bases from V and 2 bases from J, leaving 13 bases between. From germline, CDR1 is SGHRS and CDR2 YFSETQ. This CDR3 contains 15 residues. In nucleotides, the CDR3 is TGCGCCAGCAGCTCTCTGGGTCAGTTCACAGATACGCAGTATTTT. This encodes CASSSLGQFTDTQYF.

This clonotype was observed a handful of times. This chain joins TRBV20-1 and TRBJ2-7; maybe TRBD1 (6 bases). The V end was cut by 1 base, the J end by 2 bases, with 15 bases between. Germline V CDR1 and CDR2: DFQATT, SNEGSKA (reference sequence). The CDR3 is made up of 15 amino acids. CDR3 sequence (DNA): TGCAGTGCTAGAGCCCCCTGGGGGCGCCCCTACGAGCAGTACTTC. Translated: CSARAPWGRPYEQYF.

This clonotype was seen more than once but under ten times. The chain joins TRBV4-2 to TRBJ2-5; D possibly corresponds to TRBD2 (5 bases). V was pared by 2 bases and J by 5 bases, with 9 bases between. The CDR3 is made up of 13 amino acids. Looked up from germline, CDR1 is LGHNA and CDR2 is YNFKEQ. The CDR3 DNA reads as TGTGCCAGCAGCCAAAGGAGGTTGGAGACCCAGTACTTC. Encoded protein: CASSQRRLETQYF.

The rearrangement uses TRBV15 and TRBJ2-7, with 7 bases that match TRBD2. The germline gives CDR1 LNHNV, CDR2 YYDKDF (reference sequence). With V trimmed by 4 bases and J by 4 bases, 10 bases remained unmatched. CDR3 length: 15 amino acids. The CDR3 sequence: CATSTGLAETYEQYF. As DNA, the CDR3 is TGTGCCACCAGCACAGGGCTAGCGGAAACATACGAGCAGTACTTC.

This clonotype was counted a few times. V and J are TRBV29-1 and TRBJ1-1, with a possible D match to TRBD1 (6 bases). The germline V and J ends were trimmed by 6 bases and 4 bases, with 9 bases remaining between them. This CDR3 region has 11 residues. Per the germline V gene, CDR1 is SQVTM and CDR2 is ANQGSEA. CDR3 sequence: CSVRGGTEAFF. CDR3 bases: TGCAGCGTAAGAGGGGGCACTGAAGCTTTCTTT.

V is TRBV5-1 and J is TRBJ2-7; 8 bases are a match to TRBD2. Trimming removed 0 bases from V and 2 bases from J; junction bases left unmatched: 7. This CDR3 comprises 16 residues. The germline V gene has CDR1 SGHRS and CDR2 YFSETQ. The CDR3 loop is CASSLGPTSEAYEQYF. Written as DNA, the CDR3 is TGCGCCAGCAGCTTGGGGCCGACTAGCGAAGCCTACGAGCAGTACTTC.

This clonotype was counted only a few times. The gene calls are TRBV20-1 and TRBJ2-1; TRBD2 matches at 10 bases. This CDR3 contains 14 residues. Per the germline V gene, CDR1 is DFQATT and CDR2 is SNEGSKA (reference sequence). The trim removed 5 bases at V and 4 bases at J, leaving 5 bases unmatched. CDR3 bases: TGCAGTGCTTATAGCGGGAGGACGTACAATGAGCAGTTCTTC. The encoded protein is CSAYSGRTYNEQFF.

There are many counts of this clonotype. The rearrangement joins TRBV28 to TRBJ2-7; D call uncertain. The V end lost 6 bases, the J end lost 4 bases, and 10 bases lay between the germline ends. Germline V gives CDR1 MDHEN, CDR2 SYDVKM. This CDR3 region has 12 residues. CDR3 coding DNA: TGTGCCAGCAGGCCTAACCGTTACGAGCAGTACTTC. This translates into CASRPNRYEQYF.

The CDR3 spells CASTPGTGRIHEQFF. CDR3 DNA sequence: TGTGCCAGCACCCCCGGGACAGGGAGGATCCATGAGCAGTTCTTC. The chain employs TRBV12-3 or TRBV12-4 and TRBJ2-1; 9 nucleotides align to TRBD1. Trimming removed 7 bases from V and 8 bases from J; junction bases left unmatched: 12. This CDR3 spans 15 amino acids.

The chain uses TRBV29-1 and TRBJ2-4; 8 positions agree with TRBD1. The CDR3 loop spans 16 amino acids. CDR1 and CDR2 from the germline V gene are SQVTM and ANQGSEA. The junction had 13 bases not matched to a gene; V was cut back by 6 bases and J by 3 bases. In DNA form, the CDR3 reads TGCAGCGTGGTGGACAGGGCGTACCGGATCAAAAACATTCAGTACTTC. Protein product: CSVVDRAYRIKNIQYF.

This clonotype has ten or more counts. The V and J genes are TRBV28 and TRBJ2-5; 7 bases are shared with TRBD2. The V gene end was trimmed by 3 bases and the J gene end by 5 bases; junction bases not matched to a gene: 3. This CDR3 contains 13 residues. CDR1 is MDHEN and CDR2 is SYDVKM in the germline V gene. The CDR3 spells CASSLRERETQYF. The CDR3 region has the DNA TGTGCCAGCAGTTTGCGGGAGCGGGAGACCCAGTACTTC.

The gene calls are TRBV10-3 and TRBJ2-3; the match to TRBD1 covers 9 bases. Looked up from germline, CDR1 is ENHRY and CDR2 is SYGVKD. Trimming at V came to 3 bases and at J to 3 bases, leaving 7 bases not matched to a gene. This CDR3 comprises 16 residues. CDR3 residues: CAISEPGTGSTDTQYF. CDR3 nucleotides: TGTGCCATCAGTGAACCCGGGACAGGGTCAACAGATACGCAGTATTTT.

The V gene is TRBV30, the J gene TRBJ2-3; no clear D. This CDR3 is 11 amino acids long. Germline CDR1 reads GTSNPN; CDR2 reads SVGIG (reference sequence). Trimming stripped 3 bases from V and 11 bases from J, with 12 bases between. The CDR3 spells CAWRGKVVQYF. The CDR3 DNA reads TGTGCCTGGAGAGGGAAAGTGGTGCAGTATTTT.

This clonotype occurred many times. The chain carries TRBV20-1 and TRBJ2-7, with a tentative D call TRBD2 (6 bases). In germline, CDR1 is DFQATT, CDR2 SNEGSKA (reference sequence). This CDR3 contains 12 residues. V was trimmed by 1 base and J by 6 bases, leaving 10 bases between them. CDR3 DNA: TGCAGTGCTAGAGCTGGGGGAGGCGAGCAGTACTTC. The encoded protein is CSARAGGGEQYF.

This sequence joins TRBV10-3 and TRBJ2-7; 13 bases fit TRBD2. Per germline, CDR1 ENHRY and CDR2 SYGVKD. The CDR3 has 19 residues. V lost 6 bases to trimming and J lost 0 bases; unmatched junction nucleotides: 14. CDR3 coding DNA: TGTGCCATCAGGACCGGACTAGCGGGAGCTCTAAGGGGCTCCTACGAGCAGTACTTC. Its translation is CAIRTGLAGALRGSYEQYF.

This clonotype was picked up a small number of times. J is TRBJ2-1 and V is TRBV20-1, with 10 bases that match TRBD1. CDR1 is DFQATT, CDR2 SNEGSKA, per germline (reference sequence). With 6 bases clipped from V and 4 bases from J, the junction kept 9 bases outside the gene matches. The CDR3 has 15 amino acids. The CDR3: CSARRPGQGYNEQFF. The CDR3 nucleotides are TGCAGTGCAAGACGCCCGGGACAGGGGTACAATGAGCAGTTCTTC.

The chain is built from TRBV28 and TRBJ2-1; D remains unclear. V dropped 3 bases and J dropped 3 bases, with 24 bases sitting between them. Germline V gene data show CDR1 as MDHEN and CDR2 as SYDVKM. The CDR3 runs 19 residues. CDR3 DNA sequence: TGTGCCAGCAGTTTCCGCCGCACCCGACTCGACAAAGGCTACAATGAGCAGTTCTTC. Protein product: CASSFRRTRLDKGYNEQFF.

The table lists this clonotype with many counts. This chain connects TRBV29-1 to TRBJ2-1, with D possibly TRBD2 on 6 matching bases. Trimming pared 7 bases from V and 6 bases from J, leaving 19 bases between. The CDR3 length is 14 residues. Germline-derived CDR1 and CDR2 are SQVTM and ANQGSEA. The DNA of the CDR3 is TGCAGCGGGGCTGTTAGCGGTACTTCCAATGAGCAGTTCTTC. Translated, it gives CSGAVSGTSNEQFF.

The J gene is TRBJ1-1, the V gene TRBV27, with TRBD1 matching 7 bases. The germline V gene has CDR1 MNHEY and CDR2 SMNVEV (reference sequence). This CDR3 region has 17 residues. V lost 2 bases, J lost 4 bases, and 13 bases stayed unmatched. The CDR3 region has the DNA TGTGCCAGCAGTTTAAATCCAACAGGGGATTTCGGCACTGAAGCTTTCTTT. This codes for CASSLNPTGDFGTEAFF.